This T cell receptor beta chain was recorded in a study of T cells in Graves' hyperthyroidism and ophthalmopathy. General study findings and limits: A median around 6.4 months before onset, the model predicted ophthalmopathy. Classification by a 13 V-J model distinguished ophthalmopathy from stable hyperthyroidism.

Points on this clonotype: No antigen is known for it.

The CDR3 has 15 residues. CDR1 and CDR2 (germline): SGDLS, YYNGEE. V shed 0 bases, J shed 4 bases, and the junction held 3 bases outside the gene matches. TCR beta CDR3 sequences were amplified from RNA transcripts. HTBI primers were employed in a first-round RT-PCR of the TCR CDR3. TCRdb re-analysed the multiplex PCR reads in MiXCR, keeping a single row per CDR3 protein. The sample carries roughly 530,000 distinct CDR3 sequences, more than 15% recorded once. The clonotype originates from a woman aged 18-30 years with Graves' ophthalmopathy. The V gene is TRBV9, the J gene TRBJ2-5, with TRBD1 matching over 10 bases. The sequenced sample was blood. CDR3 in DNA: TGTGCCAGCAGCGTAGAGACAGGGGGCTTAGAGACCCAGTACTTC. It encodes CASSVETGGLETQYF.